The 22 T cell receptor beta chains below were found in one sample sequenced in a study of cytomegalovirus exposure and HLA in healthy donors. The primer mix had 60 Vbeta and 13 Jbeta primers. Clones were sequenced by immunoSEQ multiplex PCR, and TCRdb holds only the in-frame ones, with some missing. The sample lists 160,000 or so clones, roughly 80% seen once, with about 3.8% in the top ten. The sequenced sample was PBMCs. Receptors were obtained from a man aged 30-40 years in good health and CMV-seropositive.

CDR3 DNA sequence: TGTGCCAGCAGGGACTTTGTAGAGAACACCGGGGAGCTGTTTTTT. This translates into CASRDFVENTGELFF. This sequence joins TRBV6-1 and TRBJ2-2; possible D gene TRBD2, 5 bases. The CDR3 totals 15 residues. Trimming took off 6 bases at V and 1 base at J, with 12 bases between the two ends. Germline V gene lookup returns CDR1 MNHNS and CDR2 SASEGT.

The V gene is TRBV28, the J gene TRBJ2-7; TRBD1 matches 7 bases. Germline-derived CDR1 and CDR2 are MDHEN and SYDVKM. V shed 5 bases, J shed 3 bases, and the junction held 1 base outside the gene matches. The CDR3 is 12 amino acids. In DNA form, the CDR3 reads TGTGCCAGCAGTACAGGGGTCTACGAGCAGTACTTC. Its translation: CASSTGVYEQYF.

This chain joins TRBV27 and TRBJ1-5; D remains ambiguous. Looked up from germline, CDR1 is MNHEY and CDR2 is SMNVEV (reference sequence). There are 11 residues in the CDR3. V lost 5 bases to trimming and J lost 11 bases, with 10 bases between them. CDR3 region: CASSGNGAQHF. DNA for the CDR3: TGTGCCAGCAGTGGCAACGGGGCCCAGCATTTT.

In this sample, this clone turned up a few times. The chain employs TRBV28 and TRBJ2-1; 8 bases line up with TRBD2. Looked up from germline, CDR1 is MDHEN and CDR2 is SYDVKM. V gave up 6 bases and J gave up 5 bases; unmatched junction bases: 9. The CDR3 has 15 residues. This CDR3 is CASSLSGGRNNEQFF. As DNA, the CDR3 is TGTGCCAGCAGCCTGAGCGGGGGAAGGAACAATGAGCAGTTCTTC.

The chain recombines TRBV11-2 with TRBJ2-7, with TRBD2 identical over 8 bases. After removal of 1 base from V and 2 bases from J, the junction contained 4 bases not matched to a gene. CDR1 is SGHAT and CDR2 is FQNNGV in the germline V gene. The CDR3 is 15 residues long. CDR3 amino acids: CASSLAAGGTYEQYF. The CDR3 region has the DNA TGTGCCAGCAGCTTAGCCGCGGGAGGAACCTACGAGCAGTACTTC.

J is TRBJ2-1 and V is TRBV7-3; 7 bases are a match to TRBD2. The CDR3 extends over 17 amino acids. The junction had 10 bases not matched to a gene; V was cut back by 5 bases and J by 0 bases. Per germline, CDR1 SGHTA and CDR2 FQGTGA. In nucleotides, the CDR3 is TGTGCCAGCAGCCCCTACCCCGGCGGGGGCTCCTACAATGAGCAGTTCTTC. It codes for CASSPYPGGGSYNEQFF.

This chain connects TRBV28 to TRBJ1-1; TRBD1 matches at 7 bases. Germline lookup yields CDR1 MDHEN and CDR2 SYDVKM. V shed 3 bases and J 1 base; nucleotides not matched to a gene: 8. The CDR3 covers 16 residues. The CDR3 loop reads CASSFSQQGSNTEAFF. CDR3 nucleotide sequence: TGTGCCAGCAGTTTTTCCCAACAGGGGTCGAACACTGAAGCTTTCTTT.

V and J are TRBV30 and TRBJ1-1; possible D gene TRBD1, 5 bases. Trimming left V 5 bases short and J 9 bases short, with 19 bases between. The CDR3 loop spans 13 amino acids. The germline gives CDR1 GTSNPN, CDR2 SVGIG (reference sequence). The CDR3 sequence: CAWEGDSEAKAFF. CDR3 DNA: TGTGCCTGGGAAGGAGACAGCGAGGCGAAAGCTTTCTTT. The whole variable domain, remainder taken from reference TRBV30 and TRBJ1-1, is SQTIHQWPATLVQPVGSPLSLECTVEGTSNPNLYWYRQAAGRGLQLLFYSVGIGQISSEVPQNLSASRPQDRQFILSSKKLLLSDSGFYLCAWEGDSEAKAFFGQGTRLTVV.

J is TRBJ1-5 and V is TRBV10-2, with D possibly matching TRBD1 (5 bases). V was clipped by 4 bases and J by 1 base, with 11 bases between them. CDR1 is WSHSY and CDR2 is SAAADI in the germline V gene. The CDR3 has 15 amino acids. The CDR3 region has the DNA TGCGCCAGCAGTGCGACAGTCCGCAGCAATCAGCCCCAGCATTTT. Protein: CASSATVRSNQPQHF.

This clone was detected a few times. The chain combines TRBV7-2 with TRBJ2-7; perhaps TRBD2 as D (6 bases). The CDR3 covers 17 residues. CDR1 and CDR2 (germline): SGHTA, FQGNSA. Trimming shortened V by 3 bases and J by 2 bases, and 20 bases separated the two germline ends. Written as DNA, the CDR3 is TGTGCCAGCAGCTTGGGGGTCGGGGCTAGCGCCGCCTACGAGCAGTACTTC. Translation: CASSLGVGASAAYEQYF.

The chain couples TRBV6-1 to TRBJ1-1; TRBD1 might be the D (6 bases). V lost 3 bases and J 3 bases, leaving 8 bases between the germline ends. The CDR3 spans 13 residues. Germline V gives CDR1 MNHNS, CDR2 SASEGT. The CDR3 DNA follows: TGTGCCAGCAGTGACAGGGGCTACACTGAAGCTTTCTTT. This translates into CASSDRGYTEAFF.

This clone was seen just once. Other DNA sequences in the sample encode the same CDR3. This chain connects TRBV6-5 to TRBJ1-1; TRBD1 agrees at 8 bases. The CDR3 length is 13 residues. V lost 6 bases and J lost 6; bases outside the gene matches: 6. Germline V gene sequence: CDR1 MNHEY, CDR2 SVGAGI. The CDR3 sequence: CASSRQGLPEAFF. CDR3 nucleotides: TGTGCCAGCAGCAGACAGGGGTTACCTGAAGCTTTCTTT.

Regarding this clone: Germline is not matched at one junction end, which may reflect a read error. V usage is TRBV6-5 and J usage is TRBJ2-5, with D perhaps TRBD1 (5 bases). Germline loops: CDR1 MNHEY, CDR2 SVGAGI. This CDR3 spans 13 amino acids. The CDR3 protein is CACSYQGQETQYF. For the CDR3, the DNA is TGTGCCTGCAGTTACCAGGGCCAAGAGACCCAGTACTTC.

This chain joins TRBV27 and TRBJ1-1; no clear D. The length of the CDR3 is 15 residues. Deletions cut 0 bases from V and 0 bases from J, with 8 bases between. The germline gives CDR1 MNHEY, CDR2 SMNVEV (reference sequence). CDR3 sequence: CASSLSPSLNTEAFF. Written as DNA, the CDR3 is TGTGCCAGCAGTTTATCTCCCAGTTTGAACACTGAAGCTTTCTTT.

The chain is built from TRBV18 and TRBJ2-2; D call uncertain. V was shortened by 2 bases and J by 1 base, with 8 bases between the two germline ends. CDR1 is KGHSH, CDR2 LQKENI, per germline. This CDR3 has 15 amino acids. The CDR3 bases are TGTGCCAGCTCACCAATGTCAGAGAACACCGGGGAGCTGTTTTTT. It translates to CASSPMSENTGELFF.

This clone was picked up a small number of times. The genes are TRBV7-6 and TRBJ2-3; TRBD2 matches 13 bases. V was clipped by 4 bases and J by 0 bases; unmatched bases: 4. From germline, CDR1 is SGHVS and CDR2 FNYEAQ. This CDR3 is 17 amino acids long. In nucleotides, the CDR3 is TGTGCCAGCAGCTGGACTAGCGGGGGTGATAGCACAGATACGCAGTATTTT. It codes for CASSWTSGGDSTDTQYF.

The chain couples TRBV6-6 to TRBJ1-1; D is undetermined. The CDR3 has 14 amino acids. The V end was cut by 3 bases, the J end by 2 bases, with 10 bases between. Germline lookup yields CDR1 MNHNY and CDR2 SVGAGI (reference sequence). CDR3 sequence reads: CASSYSGVNTEAFF. The CDR3 nucleotides read TGTGCCAGCAGTTATTCGGGAGTAAACACTGAAGCTTTCTTT.

This clone was seen a few times. The CDR3 loop is CASSGDHTSTGSGPGELFF. The CDR3 DNA is TGTGCCAGCAGCGGCGACCATACCTCGACAGGCTCTGGCCCCGGGGAGCTGTTTTTT. This sequence joins TRBV5-5 and TRBJ2-2, with D tentatively TRBD1 (6 bases). The germline gives CDR1 SGHKS, CDR2 YYEKEE (reference sequence). The CDR3 contains 19 residues. V lost 4 bases, J lost 6 bases, and 28 bases lay in between.

This clone was detected a few times. The chain is built from TRBV29-1 and TRBJ2-1; 8 bases are a match to TRBD1. From germline, CDR1 is SQVTM and CDR2 ANQGSEA. This CDR3 spans 15 amino acids. After removal of 2 bases from V and 6 bases from J, the junction contained 9 bases not matched to a gene. For the CDR3, the DNA is TGCAGCGTTGAATTTGAGGACAGGGATCGCAATGAGCAGTTCTTC. It is translated as CSVEFEDRDRNEQFF.

The chain combines TRBV28 with TRBJ2-7; possible D gene TRBD1, 6 bases. The V end lost 5 bases, the J end lost 3 bases, and 17 bases lay between the germline ends. CDR3 length: 15 residues. Germline V gene lookup returns CDR1 MDHEN and CDR2 SYDVKM. The CDR3 here is CASSPPPGHNYEQYF. CDR3 nucleotides: TGTGCCAGCAGTCCACCCCCGGGACATAACTACGAGCAGTACTTC. Using reference TRBV28 and TRBJ2-7 for the parts outside the CDR3, the full variable domain is DVKVTQSSRYLVKRTGEKVFLECVQDMDHENMFWYRQDPGLGLRLIYFSYDVKMKEKGDIPEGYSVSREKKERFSLILESASTNQTSMYLCASSPPPGHNYEQYFGPGTRLTVT.

In its sample, this clone was seen a few times. The V and J genes are TRBV5-1 and TRBJ2-2, with D possibly matching TRBD1 (5 bases). The CDR3 has 16 amino acids. The V gene's germline CDR1 is SGHRS and CDR2 YFSETQ. The germline V and J ends were trimmed by 0 bases and 0 bases, with 9 bases remaining between them. The CDR3 DNA reads TGCGCCAGCAGCTTGGGGGGCCTTACGAACACCGGGGAGCTGTTTTTT. Amino acids: CASSLGGLTNTGELFF.

The rearrangement joins TRBV5-6 to TRBJ2-3; a weak D match, TRBD2 (6 bases). CDR3 length: 15 residues. The V gene lost 4 bases and the J gene lost 3 bases, with 15 bases spanning the gap. The V gene's germline CDR1 is SGHDT and CDR2 YYEEEE. The CDR3 here is CASSGSGGATDTQYF. The CDR3 bases are TGTGCCAGCAGCGGCTCCGGGGGAGCGACAGATACGCAGTATTTT.